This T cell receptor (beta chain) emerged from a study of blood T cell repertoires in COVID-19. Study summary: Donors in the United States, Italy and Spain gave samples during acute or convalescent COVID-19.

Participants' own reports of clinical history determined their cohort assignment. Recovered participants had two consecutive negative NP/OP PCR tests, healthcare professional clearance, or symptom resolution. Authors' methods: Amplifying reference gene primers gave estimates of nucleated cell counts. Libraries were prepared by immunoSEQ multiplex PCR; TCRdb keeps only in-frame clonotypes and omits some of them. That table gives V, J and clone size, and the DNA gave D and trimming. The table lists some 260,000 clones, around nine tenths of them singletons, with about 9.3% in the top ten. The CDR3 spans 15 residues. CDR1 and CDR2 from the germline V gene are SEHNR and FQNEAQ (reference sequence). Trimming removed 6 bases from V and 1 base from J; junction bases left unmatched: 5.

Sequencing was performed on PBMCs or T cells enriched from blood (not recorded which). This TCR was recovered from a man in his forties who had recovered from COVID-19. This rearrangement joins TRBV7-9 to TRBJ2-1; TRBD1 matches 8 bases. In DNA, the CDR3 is TGTGCCAGCAGATCCCGGGACAGGTCCTACAATGAGCAGTTCTTC. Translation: CASRSRDRSYNEQFF.